One and the same sample provided the 5 T cell receptor beta chains below, sequenced in a study of cytomegalovirus exposure and HLA in healthy donors. Use of 60 Vbeta and 13 Jbeta primers characterized the PCR. The protocol was immunoSEQ multiplex PCR, while the TCRdb copy is restricted to in-frame clones and leaves out a portion. Of about 200,000 clones listed, under 85% were seen once; the top ten hold about 1.7%. The source material was PBMCs. These receptors all come from a man aged 50 or older in good health and CMV-seronegative.

The chain links TRBV6-1 to TRBJ1-1; D remains ambiguous. This CDR3 region has 11 residues. Germline V gene data show CDR1 as MNHNS and CDR2 as SASEGT. Trimming pared 10 bases from V and 0 bases from J, leaving 6 bases between. The CDR3, as DNA: TGTGCCATTGTCATGAACACTGAAGCTTTCTTT. Its protein product is CAIVMNTEAFF.

The V and J genes are TRBV9 and TRBJ1-1, with D perhaps matching TRBD1 (5 bases). CDR3 length: 14 amino acids. Germline lookup yields CDR1 SGDLS and CDR2 YYNGEE. V lost 0 bases and J 4 bases, leaving 10 bases between the germline ends. CDR3 loop: CASSVVAGPTEAFF. Here the CDR3 DNA reads TGTGCCAGCAGCGTAGTGGCAGGGCCCACTGAAGCTTTCTTT.

The CDR3 DNA reads TGTGCCAGCACCCAGGGGACAGGGGTGCCCTACGAGCAGTACTTC. This codes for CASTQGTGVPYEQYF. The rearrangement links TRBV7-2 to TRBJ2-7; TRBD1 aligns across 10 bases. V trimming: 7 bases; J trimming: 2 bases; junction bases outside the gene matches: 8. The CDR3 totals 15 residues. Germline V gene data show CDR1 as SGHTA and CDR2 as FQGNSA.

The rearrangement uses TRBV5-1 and TRBJ2-7; D may be TRBD2 (6 bases). V lost 0 bases to trimming and J lost 2 bases, with 9 bases between them. The CDR3 spans 14 residues. Germline assignment: CDR1 SGHRS and CDR2 YFSETQ. The DNA of the CDR3 is TGCGCCAGCAGCTTGGTAGCGGTTACCTACGAGCAGTACTTC. This codes for CASSLVAVTYEQYF.

CDR3 bases: TGTGCCAGCAGCGTAGGAGTATACGCCGGGGAGCTGTTTTTT. It translates to CASSVGVYAGELFF. This rearrangement joins TRBV9 to TRBJ2-2, with D unresolved. The CDR3 has 14 amino acids. Germline V gene data show CDR1 as SGDLS and CDR2 as YYNGEE. Trimming stripped 0 bases from V and 6 bases from J, with 9 bases between.